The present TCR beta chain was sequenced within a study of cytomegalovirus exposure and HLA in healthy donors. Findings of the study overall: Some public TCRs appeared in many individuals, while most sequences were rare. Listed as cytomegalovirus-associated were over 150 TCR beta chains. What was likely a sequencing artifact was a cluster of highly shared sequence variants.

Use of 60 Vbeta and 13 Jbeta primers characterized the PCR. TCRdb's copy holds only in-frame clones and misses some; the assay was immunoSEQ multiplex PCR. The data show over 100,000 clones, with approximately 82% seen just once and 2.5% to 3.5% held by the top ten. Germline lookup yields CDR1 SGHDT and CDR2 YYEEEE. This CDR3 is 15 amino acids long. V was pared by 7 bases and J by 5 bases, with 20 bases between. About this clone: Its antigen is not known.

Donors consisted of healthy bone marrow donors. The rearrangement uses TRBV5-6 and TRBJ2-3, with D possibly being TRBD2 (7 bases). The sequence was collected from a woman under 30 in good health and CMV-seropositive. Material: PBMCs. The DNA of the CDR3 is TGTGCCAGCGCTGCGAGGGGGGGTAGAGGAGATACGCAGTATTTT. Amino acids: CASAARGGRGDTQYF.